Each of the 2 T cell receptor beta chains below was sequenced from the same sample in a study of T cells in Graves' hyperthyroidism and ophthalmopathy. From RNA transcripts, TCR beta CDR3 regions were amplified. The TCR CDR3 first-round RT-PCR relied on the HTBI primer set. Via MiXCR, TCRdb re-called the multiplex PCR reads, giving one row per CDR3 protein. This table has around 240,000 distinct CDR3 sequences, 13% to 15% appearing once. Sample: blood. The source is a middle-aged woman with Graves' hyperthyroidism that later progressed to Graves' ophthalmopathy.

This clonotype was observed many times. The rearrangement links TRBV6-1 to TRBJ1-2; possibly TRBD1 for D (5 bases). The V gene's germline CDR1 is MNHNS and CDR2 SASEGT. The CDR3 loop spans 15 amino acids. V lost 5 bases and J lost 5, with 18 bases in between. CDR3 sequence reads: CASSFRAGFGYGYTF. In DNA, the CDR3 is TGTGCCAGCAGTTTTCGTGCAGGGTTTGGGTATGGCTACACCTTC.

At least ten counts were recorded for this clonotype. V and J are TRBV12-3 or TRBV12-4 and TRBJ2-3; the D is unclear. Between the trimmed V and J ends, which lost 6 bases and 4 bases, there was a span of 8 bases. The CDR3 length is 12 residues. The chain's CDR3 is CASSRIADTQYF. The CDR3, as DNA: TGTGCCAGCAGCCGTATAGCAGATACGCAGTATTTT.